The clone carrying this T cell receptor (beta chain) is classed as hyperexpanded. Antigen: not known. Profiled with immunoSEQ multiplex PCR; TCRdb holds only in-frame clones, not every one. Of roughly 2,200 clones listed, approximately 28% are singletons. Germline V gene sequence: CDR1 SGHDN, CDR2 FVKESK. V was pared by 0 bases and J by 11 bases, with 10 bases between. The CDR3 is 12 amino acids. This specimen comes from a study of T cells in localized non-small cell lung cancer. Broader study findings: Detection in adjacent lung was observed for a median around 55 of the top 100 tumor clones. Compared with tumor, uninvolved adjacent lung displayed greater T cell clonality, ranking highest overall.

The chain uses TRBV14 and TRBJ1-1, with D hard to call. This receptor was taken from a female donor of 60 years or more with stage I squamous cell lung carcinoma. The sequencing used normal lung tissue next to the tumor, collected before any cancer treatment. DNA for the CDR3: TGTGCCAGCAGCCAAGATAGGGTTTACGCTTTCTTT. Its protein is CASSQDRVYAFF. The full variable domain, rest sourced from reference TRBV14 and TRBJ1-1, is EAGVTQFPSHSVIEKGQTVTLRCDPISGHDNLYWYRRVMGKEIKFLLHFVKESKQDESGMPNNRFLAERTGGTYSTLKVQPAELEDSGVYFCASSQDRVYAFFGQGTRLTVV.